These T cell receptor beta chains were read from a single sample in a study of CD8+ T cells in alopecia areata. Sequencing used immunoSEQ multiplex PCR; TCRdb keeps in-frame clones, though not all of them. The sample lists roughly 200,000 clones, around three fifths occurring once. Sequenced input: CD8+ T cells sorted from blood. Receptors were obtained from a human donor in good health. CDR3s include the opening cysteine and the closing phenylalanine or tryptophan. The D gene is left open where the match is weak. The size field is filled for only some rows; it gives once, few, many or a size class.

D: TRBD1; V: TRBV25-1; J: TRBJ1-6; size: -; CDR3: CASSESRGSGSPLHF; DNA: TGTGCCAGCAGTGAGAGCAGGGGGTCTGGTTCACCCCTCCACTTT
D: TRBD2; V: TRBV6-1; J: TRBJ2-7; size: few; CDR3: CASKEAGDNSYEQYF; DNA: TGTGCCAGCAAAGAAGCGGGGGACAATTCCTACGAGCAGTACTTC
D: -; V: TRBV6-6; J: TRBJ1-5; size: -; CDR3: CATRDGSNQPQHF; DNA: TGTGCCACCAGAGACGGGAGCAATCAGCCCCAGCATTTT
D: -; V: TRBV27; J: TRBJ2-4; size: few; CDR3: CASSLRATDIQYF; DNA: TGTGCCAGCAGTTTAAGAGCCACGGACATTCAGTACTTC
D: -; V: TRBV30; J: TRBJ2-1; size: few; CDR3: CAWSPYNNEQFF; DNA: TGTGCCTGGAGTCCGTACAACAATGAGCAGTTCTTC
D: TRBD2; V: TRBV11-2; J: TRBJ2-2; size: few; CDR3: CASSASPASGGAGELFF; DNA: TGTGCCAGCAGCGCCTCCCCGGCCAGCGGGGGGGCCGGGGAGCTGTTTTTT
D: -; V: TRBV7-9; J: TRBJ1-5; size: -; CDR3: CASSFPGDQPQHF; DNA: TGTGCCAGCAGCTTCCCCGGGGACCAGCCCCAGCATTTT
D: -; V: TRBV29-1; J: TRBJ2-2; size: -; CDR3: CSVLESTGELFF; DNA: TGCAGCGTGCTAGAGAGCACCGGGGAGCTGTTTTTT
D: -; V: TRBV5-1; J: TRBJ1-2; size: -; CDR3: CASSPTTANYGYTF; DNA: TGCGCCAGCAGCCCAACGACAGCAAACTATGGCTACACCTTC
D: -; V: TRBV30; J: TRBJ2-2; size: -; CDR3: CAWSVQGGELFF; DNA: TGTGCCTGGAGTGTACAGGGAGGGGAGCTGTTTTTT
D: TRBD1; V: TRBV6-1; J: TRBJ1-1; size: -; CDR3: CASSEFRTGRTEAFF; DNA: TGTGCCAGCAGTGAATTTAGGACAGGGAGAACTGAAGCTTTCTTT
D: -; V: TRBV5-1; J: TRBJ1-1; size: -; CDR3: CASSLSGRGTEAFF; DNA: TGCGCCAGCAGCTTGAGCGGGCGGGGCACTGAAGCTTTCTTT
D: TRBD2; V: TRBV11-2; J: TRBJ2-7; size: -; CDR3: CASSPGLAGAYEQYF; DNA: TGTGCCAGCAGCCCGGGACTAGCGGGAGCCTACGAGCAGTACTTC
D: -; V: TRBV4-1; J: TRBJ1-3; size: -; CDR3: CASSQGAGDTIYF; DNA: TGCGCCAGCAGCCAGGGGGCCGGGGACACCATATATTTT
D: -; V: TRBV4-1; J: TRBJ1-5; size: -; CDR3: CASSQVQGGNQPQHF; DNA: TGCGCCAGCAGCCAAGTCCAGGGAGGCAATCAGCCCCAGCATTTT
D: -; V: TRBV7-6; J: TRBJ2-1; size: -; CDR3: CASSLARFGGDNEQFF; DNA: TGTGCCAGCAGCTTAGCCAGGTTCGGAGGGGACAATGAGCAGTTCTTC
D: -; V: TRBV6-6; J: TRBJ1-5; size: -; CDR3: CASSYKMSGQPQHF; DNA: TGTGCCAGCAGTTATAAAATGAGCGGTCAGCCCCAGCATTTT
D: -; V: TRBV9; J: TRBJ1-6; size: -; CDR3: CASSADGSPLHF; DNA: TGTGCCAGCAGCGCAGACGGTTCACCCCTCCACTTT